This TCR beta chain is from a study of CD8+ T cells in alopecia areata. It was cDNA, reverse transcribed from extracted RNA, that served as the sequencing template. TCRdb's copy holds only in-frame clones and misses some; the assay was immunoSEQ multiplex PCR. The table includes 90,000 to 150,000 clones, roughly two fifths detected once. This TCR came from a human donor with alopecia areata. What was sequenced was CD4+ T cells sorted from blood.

The CDR3 DNA reads TGTGCCAGCTCACCAGGGAGCAATCAGCCCCAGCATTTT. Its translation: CASSPGSNQPQHF. The V and J genes are TRBV18 and TRBJ1-5; D is undetermined. The CDR3 runs to 13 residues. Germline V CDR1 and CDR2: KGHSH, LQKENI. V was shortened by 2 bases and J by 1 base, with 3 bases between the two germline ends.